This TCR beta chain was sequenced in a study of T cells expressing NK-cell markers. TCR beta libraries carry UMIs added by 5'RACE template switching. From the 5' RACE reads, TCRdb lists one entry per CDR3 protein and no DNA. The listing contains 450,000 to 600,000 distinct CDR3 sequences. This CDR3 has 14 residues. Germline CDR1 is SQVTM and CDR2 is ANQGSEA. Sequenced material: blood T cells: a sorted CD56 or NKG2C T cell subset, CD4+ or CD8+ T cells, or bulk PBMC T cells (not recorded which). This chain uses TRBV29-1 with TRBJ1-4. The TCR comes from a man between 18 and 35 years old in good health. The CDR3 reads CSVEVGETNEKLFF.